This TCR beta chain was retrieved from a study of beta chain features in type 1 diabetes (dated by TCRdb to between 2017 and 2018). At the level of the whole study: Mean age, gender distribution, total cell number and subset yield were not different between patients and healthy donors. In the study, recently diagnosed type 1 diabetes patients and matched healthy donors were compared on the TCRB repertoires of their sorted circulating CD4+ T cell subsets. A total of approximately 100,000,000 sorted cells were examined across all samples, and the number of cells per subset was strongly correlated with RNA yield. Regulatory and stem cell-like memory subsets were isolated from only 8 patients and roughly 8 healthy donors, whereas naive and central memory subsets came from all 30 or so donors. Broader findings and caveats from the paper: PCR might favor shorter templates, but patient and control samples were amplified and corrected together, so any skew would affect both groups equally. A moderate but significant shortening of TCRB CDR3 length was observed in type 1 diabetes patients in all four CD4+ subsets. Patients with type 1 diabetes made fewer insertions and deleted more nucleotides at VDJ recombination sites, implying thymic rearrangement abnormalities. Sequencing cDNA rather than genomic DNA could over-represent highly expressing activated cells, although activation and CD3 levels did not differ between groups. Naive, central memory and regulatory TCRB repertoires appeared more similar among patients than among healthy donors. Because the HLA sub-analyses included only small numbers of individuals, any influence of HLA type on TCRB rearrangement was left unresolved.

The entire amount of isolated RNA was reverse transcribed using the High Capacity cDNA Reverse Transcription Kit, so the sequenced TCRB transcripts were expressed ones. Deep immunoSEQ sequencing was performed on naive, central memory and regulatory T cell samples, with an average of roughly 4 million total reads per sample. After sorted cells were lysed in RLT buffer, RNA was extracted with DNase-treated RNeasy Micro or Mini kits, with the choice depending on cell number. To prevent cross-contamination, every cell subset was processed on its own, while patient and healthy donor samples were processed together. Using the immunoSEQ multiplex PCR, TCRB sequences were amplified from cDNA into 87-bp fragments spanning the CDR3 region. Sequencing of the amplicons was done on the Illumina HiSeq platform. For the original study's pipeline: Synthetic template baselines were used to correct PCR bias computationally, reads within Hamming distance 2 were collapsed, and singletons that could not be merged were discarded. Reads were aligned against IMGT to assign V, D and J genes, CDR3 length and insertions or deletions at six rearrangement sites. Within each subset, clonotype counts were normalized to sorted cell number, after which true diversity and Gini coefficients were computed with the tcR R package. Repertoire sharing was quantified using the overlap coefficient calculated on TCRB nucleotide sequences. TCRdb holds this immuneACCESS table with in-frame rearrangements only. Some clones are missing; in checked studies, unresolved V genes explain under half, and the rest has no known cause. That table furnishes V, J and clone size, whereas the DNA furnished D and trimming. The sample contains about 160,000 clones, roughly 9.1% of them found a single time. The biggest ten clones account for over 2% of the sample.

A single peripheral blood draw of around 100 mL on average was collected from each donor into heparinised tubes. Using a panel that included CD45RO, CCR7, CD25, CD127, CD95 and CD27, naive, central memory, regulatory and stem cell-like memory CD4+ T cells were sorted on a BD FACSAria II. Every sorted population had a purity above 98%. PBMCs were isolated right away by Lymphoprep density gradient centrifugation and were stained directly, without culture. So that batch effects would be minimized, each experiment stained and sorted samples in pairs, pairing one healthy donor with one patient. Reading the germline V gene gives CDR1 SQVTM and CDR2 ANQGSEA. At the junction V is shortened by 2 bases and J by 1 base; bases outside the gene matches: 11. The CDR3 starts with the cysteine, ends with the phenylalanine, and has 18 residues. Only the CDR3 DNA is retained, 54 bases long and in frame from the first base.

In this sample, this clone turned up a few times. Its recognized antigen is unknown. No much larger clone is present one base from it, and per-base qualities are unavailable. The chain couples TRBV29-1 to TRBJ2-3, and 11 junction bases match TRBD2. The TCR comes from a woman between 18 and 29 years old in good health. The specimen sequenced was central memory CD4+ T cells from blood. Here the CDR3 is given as CSVEKVSGGALGTDTQYF. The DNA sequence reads TGCAGCGTTGAAAAGGTTAGCGGGGGGGCTTTGGGCACAGATACGCAGTATTTT.